A single sample gave rise to the 8 T cell receptor beta chains below, sequenced in a study of CD4 T cells in relation to SARS-CoV-2 and coronaviruses. Here immunoSEQ multiplex PCR was the method, and the copy in TCRdb shows in-frame clones only, minus some. This table holds almost 30,000 clones, more than 75% found once. The unexposed donors gave CD4+ T cells in about 2010-2019, prior to COVID-19. Isolation of CD4+ T cells took place after less than 13 days in culture. Which antigens these TCRs recognize remains unknown. The sample consisted of CD4+ T cells from PBMCs, cultured in vitro. The receptors were gathered from a human donor in good health.

This clone was found once. The chain uses TRBV5-6 and TRBJ2-7; 9 bases match TRBD1. V lost 0 bases to trimming and J lost 4 bases; unmatched junction nucleotides: 8. The CDR3 spans 16 residues. Germline V gene data show CDR1 as SGHDT and CDR2 as YYEEEE. CDR3 sequence: CASSLGTGTGFYEQYF. CDR3 coding DNA: TGTGCCAGCAGCTTGGGGACCGGGACAGGGTTTTACGAGCAGTACTTC.

The genes are TRBV9 and TRBJ2-2; maybe TRBD2 (5 bases). The V and J ends lost 2 bases and 2 bases respectively, with 13 bases between them. CDR3 length: 16 amino acids. Per germline, CDR1 SGDLS and CDR2 YYNGEE. CDR3 loop: CASSVGVALNTGELFF. In DNA form, the CDR3 reads TGTGCCAGCAGCGTCGGGGTAGCGCTAAACACCGGGGAGCTGTTTTTT.

The gene calls are TRBV7-2 and TRBJ2-3; 8 positions match TRBD2. J was trimmed by 4 bases and V by 1 base; bases with no gene match: 4. CDR3 size: 15 residues. Germline loops: CDR1 SGHTA, CDR2 FQGNSA. CDR3 DNA: TGTGCCAGCAGCTTAGAAGTTAGCGGGGCAGATACGCAGTATTTT. This translates into CASSLEVSGADTQYF.

This clone was seen more than once but under ten times. This chain connects TRBV4-1 to TRBJ1-3; 8 bases fit TRBD1. This CDR3 has 16 amino acids. The V and J ends lost 4 bases and 0 bases, in that order; junction bases with no gene match: 5. Germline V gene lookup returns CDR1 MGHRA and CDR2 YSYEKL. This chain's CDR3 is CASSRQGISSGNTIYF. The CDR3 DNA sequence: TGCGCCAGCAGCCGACAGGGGATCAGCTCTGGAAACACCATATATTTT.

The CDR3 nucleotides read TGTGCCAGCAGCAAAGAGGACAGGGACAAAGAGCAGTACTTC. The encoded protein is CASSKEDRDKEQYF. V is TRBV21-1 and J is TRBJ2-7; the table's TRBD1 call for D was not verified on the DNA. TRBV21-1 constitutes a pseudogene. CDR3 length: 14 amino acids.

The V gene is TRBV5-6, the J gene TRBJ1-5; weak D call: TRBD1 (5 bases). Germline CDR1 and CDR2: SGHDT and YYEEEE. This CDR3 spans 13 amino acids. Trimming cost V 0 bases and J 5 bases, with 6 bases left between them. CDR3 sequence: CASSLGGDQPQHF. Written as DNA, the CDR3 is TGTGCCAGCAGCTTGGGGGGGGATCAGCCCCAGCATTTT.

The chain employs TRBV6-5 and TRBJ2-7; TRBD1 agrees at 8 bases. Germline CDR1 MNHEY, CDR2 SVGAGI. The CDR3 extends over 14 amino acids. V was clipped by 7 bases and J by 7 bases; unmatched bases: 12. The CDR3 spells CASIPTGARREQYF. CDR3 coding DNA: TGTGCCAGCATCCCGACAGGGGCTAGGCGGGAGCAGTACTTC.

The chain combines TRBV11-2 with TRBJ2-3, with a weak D call TRBD2 (5 bases). CDR3 size: 14 residues. From germline, CDR1 is SGHAT and CDR2 FQNNGV. Deletions cut 10 bases from V and 1 base from J, with 15 bases between. DNA for the CDR3: TGTGCCACCAGTGAGGGTGTACGCACAGATACGCAGTATTTT. The encoded protein is CATSEGVRTDTQYF.